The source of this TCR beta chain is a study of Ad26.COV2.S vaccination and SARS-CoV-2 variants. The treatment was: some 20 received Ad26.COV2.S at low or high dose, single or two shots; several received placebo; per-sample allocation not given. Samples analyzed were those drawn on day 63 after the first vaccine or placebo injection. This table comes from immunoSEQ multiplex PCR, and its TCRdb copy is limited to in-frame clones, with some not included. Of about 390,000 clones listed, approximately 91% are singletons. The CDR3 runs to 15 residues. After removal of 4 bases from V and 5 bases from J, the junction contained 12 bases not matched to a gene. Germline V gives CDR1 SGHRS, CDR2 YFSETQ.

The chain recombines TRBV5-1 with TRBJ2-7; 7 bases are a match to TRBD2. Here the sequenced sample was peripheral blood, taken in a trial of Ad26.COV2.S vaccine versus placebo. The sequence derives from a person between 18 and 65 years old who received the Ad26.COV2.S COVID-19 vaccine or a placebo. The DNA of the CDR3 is TGCGCCAGCAGCCCCTTGCTGGGAGGGGCGAACGAGCAGTACTTC. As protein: CASSPLLGGANEQYF.